The 26 T cell receptor beta chains in this list originate from one sample, sequenced in a study of cytomegalovirus exposure and HLA in healthy donors. It was with 60 Vbeta and 13 Jbeta primers that the PCR ran. Profiling relied on immunoSEQ multiplex PCR, and the TCRdb table lists in-frame clones only, not all of them. Among about 250,000 clones listed, about 75% were seen once. The sample consisted of PBMCs. The receptors come from a female donor in good health and CMV-seronegative.

This chain uses TRBV7-2 with TRBJ1-3, with 8 bases aligning to TRBD1. Germline CDR1 and CDR2: SGHTA and FQGNSA. This CDR3 has 15 residues. V lost 4 bases to trimming and J lost 4 bases; unmatched junction nucleotides: 6. The CDR3, as DNA: TGTGCCAGCAGCTCCAGGGGGCAGAGCGGAAACACCATATATTTT. The encoded protein is CASSSRGQSGNTIYF.

The rearrangement joins TRBV5-1 to TRBJ1-2; 9 bases fit TRBD1. Trimming took 0 bases from V and 7 from J; bases not matched to a gene: 13. The CDR3 consists of 17 residues. Germline CDR1 and CDR2: SGHRS and YFSETQ. The CDR3 loop is CASSLDSTGQGRGGYTF. Here the CDR3 DNA reads TGCGCCAGCAGCTTGGATAGTACGGGACAGGGAAGAGGTGGCTACACCTTC.

The chain employs TRBV6-5 and TRBJ1-2; 9 bases line up with TRBD1. This CDR3 region has 15 residues. J lost 0 bases, V lost 2 bases, and 1 base had no gene match. CDR1 and CDR2 from the germline V gene are MNHEY and SVGAGI. CDR3 nucleotide sequence: TGTGCCAGCAGTTACGGGACAGGGTCTAACTATGGCTACACCTTC. It translates to CASSYGTGSNYGYTF.

This chain joins TRBV6-5 and TRBJ1-1; D gene uncertain. This CDR3 comprises 13 residues. V lost 5 bases and J 1 base, leaving 8 bases between the germline ends. Germline CDR1 reads MNHEY; CDR2 reads SVGAGI. The CDR3 spells CASSARENTEAFF. The CDR3 nucleotides read TGTGCCAGCAGTGCCCGGGAGAACACTGAAGCTTTCTTT.

The CDR3 DNA reads TGTGCCAGCAGCTTAGGAGACAGGGGCAATCAGCCCCAGCATTTT. Its translation is CASSLGDRGNQPQHF. The J gene is TRBJ1-5, the V gene TRBV7-6; 7 positions match TRBD1. V dropped 1 base and J dropped 2; count of bases not matched to a gene: 2. CDR3 size: 15 residues. Germline-derived CDR1 and CDR2 are SGHVS and FNYEAQ.

The genes are TRBV5-1 and TRBJ2-7; TRBD2 agrees at 16 bases. The germline V gene encodes CDR1 SGHRS and CDR2 YFSETQ. This CDR3 has 16 residues. V gave up 0 bases and J gave up 6 bases; unmatched junction bases: 3. CDR3 sequence reads: CASSLGGLAGGSEQYF. In nucleotides, the CDR3 is TGCGCCAGCAGCTTGGGGGGACTAGCGGGAGGGAGCGAGCAGTACTTC.

The chain combines TRBV5-4 with TRBJ2-5; TRBD2 aligns across 12 bases. The CDR3 contains 16 residues. V was pared by 4 bases and J by 0 bases, with 4 bases of the junction left unmatched. From germline, CDR1 is SGHNT and CDR2 YYREEE (reference sequence). The CDR3 sequence: CASSRTSGENQETQYF. The CDR3 nucleotides read TGTGCCAGCAGCAGGACTAGCGGGGAGAACCAAGAGACCCAGTACTTC.

CDR3 in amino acids: CASTLQYRSSGANVLTF. CDR3 sequence (DNA): TGTGCCAGCACTCTCCAGTACCGTTCCTCTGGGGCCAACGTCCTGACTTTC. This chain connects TRBV27 to TRBJ2-6; no clear D gene. With 7 bases removed from V and 0 bases from J, the gap between germline ends came to 16 bases. This CDR3 has 17 residues. Germline V CDR1 and CDR2: MNHEY, SMNVEV (reference sequence).

The chain uses TRBV5-1 and TRBJ2-1; 16 bases are shared with TRBD2. The CDR3 totals 19 residues. Germline V gene lookup returns CDR1 SGHRS and CDR2 YFSETQ. V dropped 6 bases and J dropped 3; count of bases not matched to a gene: 12. Here the CDR3 reads CASTTGTSGRVRLYNEQFF. The CDR3 DNA reads TGCGCCAGCACGACCGGGACTAGCGGGAGGGTCCGCCTCTACAATGAGCAGTTCTTC.

In its sample, this clone was seen a few times. This chain joins TRBV11-3 and TRBJ1-1; 9 bases fit TRBD1. The CDR3 totals 15 residues. The trim removed 5 bases at V and 5 bases at J, leaving 9 bases unmatched. CDR1 and CDR2 (germline): SGHNT, YENEEA. The CDR3 loop reads CASSAIQGAGTEAFF. For the CDR3, the DNA is TGTGCCAGCAGCGCCATACAGGGGGCGGGAACTGAAGCTTTCTTT.

The chain couples TRBV7-8 to TRBJ2-5; 12 bases match TRBD2. V dropped 4 bases and J dropped 1; count of bases not matched to a gene: 1. The CDR3 is 15 amino acids. Germline loops: CDR1 SGHVS, CDR2 FQNEAQ. The CDR3, as DNA: TGTGCCAGCAGCTGGACTAGCGGGGCCCAAGAGACCCAGTACTTC. Translating gives CASSWTSGAQETQYF. The complete variable domain, with remaining parts taken from reference TRBV7-8 and TRBJ2-5, reads GAGVSQSPRYKVAKRGQDVALRCDPISGHVSLFWYQQALGQGPEFLTYFQNEAQLDKSGLPSDRFFAERPEGSVSTLKIQRTQQEDSAVYLCASSWTSGAQETQYFGPGTRLLVL.

The sample holds one count of this clone. In the same sample, other DNA sequences code for this CDR3. V and J are TRBV6-5 and TRBJ1-2; D gene ambiguous. The CDR3 is made up of 13 amino acids. V was shortened by 0 bases and J by 8 bases, with 10 bases between the two germline ends. Germline V CDR1 and CDR2: MNHEY, SVGAGI. The CDR3 is CASSYSRGLGYTF. In nucleotides, the CDR3 is TGTGCCAGCAGTTACTCACGAGGGCTCGGCTACACCTTC.

V is TRBV19 and J is TRBJ2-3, with D perhaps matching TRBD1 (6 bases). The V gene lost 6 bases and the J gene lost 5 bases, with 18 bases spanning the gap. Per the germline V gene, CDR1 is LNHDA and CDR2 is SQIVND (reference sequence). The CDR3 loop spans 15 amino acids. DNA for the CDR3: TGTGCCAGTAGGACGAAAGCAGGGGCGGGAGATACGCAGTATTTT. The encoded protein is CASRTKAGAGDTQYF.

V and J are TRBV4-1 and TRBJ1-4; D is undetermined. The CDR3 extends over 12 amino acids. Germline values: CDR1 MGHRA, CDR2 YSYEKL. Trimming left V 3 bases short and J 10 bases short, with 9 bases between. The CDR3 DNA reads TGCGCCAGCAGCCATGCCGAGGGAAAACTGTTTTTT. Its translation: CASSHAEGKLFF.

The V call is TRBV29-1, the J call TRBJ1-1; D is unclear. This CDR3 is 13 amino acids long. Deletions cut 7 bases from V and 3 bases from J, with 15 bases between. CDR1 and CDR2 (germline): SQVTM, ANQGSEA. The CDR3, as DNA: TGCAGCGCCCTATCCGGGGAGCACACTGAAGCTTTCTTT. Amino acid sequence: CSALSGEHTEAFF.

With regard to this clone: A junction end diverges from the germline sequence, so it may reflect a read error. Here the CDR3 reads CSSSRPTGAVTDTQYF. The CDR3 region has the DNA TGTTCCAGCAGCCGCCCTACAGGGGCCGTCACAGATACGCAGTATTTT. J is TRBJ2-3 and V is TRBV7-9, with TRBD1 matching 7 bases. Looked up from germline, CDR1 is SEHNR and CDR2 is FQNEAQ (reference sequence). CDR3 size: 16 residues.

The chain uses TRBV4-2 and TRBJ1-5, with D maybe TRBD1 (5 bases). The CDR3 loop spans 17 amino acids. The V gene lost 0 bases and the J gene lost 4 bases, with 16 bases spanning the gap. Germline V lookup: CDR1 LGHNA, CDR2 YNFKEQ. The CDR3 loop is CASSQDGAWGGNQPQHF. The CDR3 nucleotides read TGTGCCAGCAGCCAAGATGGGGCGTGGGGGGGGAATCAGCCCCAGCATTTT.

This clone has just one count. The gene calls are TRBV5-8 and TRBJ1-1; possible D gene TRBD1, 5 bases. The germline gives CDR1 SGHTS, CDR2 YDEGEE. V shed 4 bases and J shed 0 bases, with 13 bases lying between them. This CDR3 region has 15 residues. CDR3 in amino acids: CASSPYRIMNTEAFF. The CDR3 DNA reads as TGTGCCAGCAGCCCATACAGGATCATGAACACTGAAGCTTTCTTT. Together with reference TRBV5-8 and TRBJ1-1, the CDR3 gives the full variable domain: EAGVTQSPTHLIKTRGQQATLRCSPISGHTSVYWYQQALGLGLQFLLWYDEGEERNRGNFPPRFSGRQFPNYSSELNVNALELEDSALYLCASSPYRIMNTEAFFGQGTRLTVV.

The gene calls are TRBV19 and TRBJ2-7; 7 bases line up with TRBD1. Unmatched junction bases numbered 6, after V lost 1 base and J lost 6 bases. CDR1 LNHDA and CDR2 SQIVND come from the germline V gene (reference sequence). The CDR3 has 14 amino acids. The CDR3 region is CASSIGLGGSEQYF. The CDR3 nucleotides are TGTGCCAGTAGTATAGGGTTAGGGGGCAGCGAGCAGTACTTC.

The table lists this clone with a few counts. Here the CDR3 DNA reads TGTGCCAGCAGCTTAGACGGAGGTCCCTACGAGCAGTACTTC. Amino acid sequence: CASSLDGGPYEQYF. This sequence joins TRBV5-4 and TRBJ2-7, with D possibly matching TRBD2 (5 bases). Trimming removed 2 bases at V and 2 bases at J, with 11 bases between. The germline gives CDR1 SGHNT, CDR2 YYREEE (reference sequence). This CDR3 is 14 amino acids long.

The chain joins TRBV7-9 to TRBJ2-5, with D unclear. The V end lost 4 bases, the J end lost 2 bases, and 17 bases lay between the germline ends. This CDR3 is built from 16 residues. Germline-derived CDR1 and CDR2 are SEHNR and FQNEAQ (reference sequence). The CDR3 reads CASSSATRSSQETQYF. The CDR3 nucleotides read TGTGCCAGCAGCTCTGCGACAAGATCCTCTCAAGAGACCCAGTACTTC.

The chain joins TRBV11-3 to TRBJ1-4; the D gene is possibly TRBD1 (5 bases). The germline gives CDR1 SGHNT, CDR2 YENEEA. CDR3 length: 15 residues. Between the trimmed V and J ends, which lost 5 bases and 7 bases, there was a span of 17 bases. The CDR3: CASSNRRGVGEKLFF. For the CDR3, the DNA is TGTGCCAGCAGCAACCGGCGGGGGGTGGGTGAAAAACTGTTTTTT.

The J gene is TRBJ2-5, the V gene TRBV18, with 8 bases fitting TRBD2. Germline CDR1 and CDR2: KGHSH and LQKENI. V lost 1 base and J lost 4; bases outside the gene matches: 5. This CDR3 has 15 amino acids. The CDR3: CASSPLNLAGETQYF. The DNA of the CDR3 is TGTGCCAGCTCACCACTTAACCTAGCGGGAGAGACCCAGTACTTC.

The rearrangement uses TRBV7-9 and TRBJ1-2; 9 nucleotides align to TRBD1. V dropped 0 bases and J dropped 4; count of bases not matched to a gene: 9. This CDR3 spans 17 amino acids. Germline V lookup: CDR1 SEHNR, CDR2 FQNEAQ (reference sequence). DNA for the CDR3: TGTGCCAGCAGCTTAGCGAGACAGGGGGTAGGGAGCTATGGCTACACCTTC. It codes for CASSLARQGVGSYGYTF.

This clone showed up just once. This chain connects TRBV30 to TRBJ1-1; unclear D gene. The CDR3 extends over 10 amino acids. Looked up from germline, CDR1 is GTSNPN and CDR2 is SVGIG (reference sequence). V gave up 3 bases and J gave up 8 bases, with 7 bases separating them. The CDR3 region is CAWSRSEAFF. CDR3 nucleotide sequence: TGTGCCTGGAGCCGGTCCGAAGCTTTCTTT.

The chain uses TRBV6-5 and TRBJ2-2; 7 bases align to TRBD2. CDR1 and CDR2 (germline): MNHEY, SVGAGI. CDR3 length: 15 amino acids. Germline trimming cut 2 bases from V and 2 bases from J; bases unmatched to any gene: 2. CDR3 sequence reads: CASSYGAGNTGELFF. The CDR3 DNA sequence: TGTGCCAGCAGTTACGGAGCGGGAAACACCGGGGAGCTGTTTTTT.